This T cell receptor beta chain was captured by sequencing in a study of cytomegalovirus exposure and HLA in healthy donors. In this sample, this clone turned up once. Its antigen is currently unknown. Overall study results and limits: Earlier analysis yielded a pattern in which most TCR beta V segments were productive about 90% or about 30% of the time. An analysis was carried out at a later point. It showed that HLA-associated TCR beta chains were more clonally expanded than equally common non-associated chains. A later analysis linked a missense variant in DCLRE1C to the trimming of TCR beta V and J genes. A highly shared variant cluster was judged a likely technical artifact.

This CDR3 has 14 amino acids. Germline V lookup: CDR1 MGHDK, CDR2 SYGVNS. Trimming removed 3 bases at V and 5 bases at J, with 11 bases between. The PCR made use of 60 Vbeta and 13 Jbeta primers. Sequencing used immunoSEQ multiplex PCR; TCRdb keeps in-frame clones, though not all of them. The sample contains some 170,000 clones, 70% to 90% of which appear only once. Input material: PBMCs. This sequence originates from a woman aged 25 to 39 in good health and CMV-seronegative. The chain employs TRBV25-1 and TRBJ1-5; weak D call: TRBD1 (6 bases). The CDR3 DNA reads as TGTGCCAGCAGTGACAGGGGCGTTTATCAGCCCCAGCATTTT. This translates into CASSDRGVYQPQHF. Using reference TRBV25-1 and TRBJ1-5 for the parts outside the CDR3, the full variable domain is EADIYQTPRYLVIGTGKKITLECSQTMGHDKMYWYQQDPGMELHLIHYSYGVNSTEKGDLSSESTVSRIRTEHFPLTLESARPSHTSQYLCASSDRGVYQPQHFGDGTRLSIL.